This TCR beta chain was retrieved from a study of shared clonotypes between healthy human individuals. Study conclusions and caveats: Expectations were that clonotype sharing among donors would be affected by sequencing depth.

Authors' data handling: ImmunoSEQ supplied junction-only sequences lacking quality scores, so filtering was different. The data were produced by immunoSEQ multiplex PCR, yet TCRdb's version contains in-frame clones alone and is incomplete. The V and J calls and the clone size are those of that table, but D and trimming were determined from the DNA. The sample records 550,000 to 800,000 clones, less than 85% being singletons. The CDR3 sequence is 13 residues long. Germline V gene data show CDR1 as ENHRY and CDR2 as SYGVKD. Trimming pared 6 bases from V and 7 bases from J, leaving 15 bases between. Comments on this clone: Antigen unknown.

Sequences were obtained from memory CD4+ T cells sorted from blood. Subset defined: CD45RA-negative fraction. The chain recombines TRBV10-3 with TRBJ1-2, with D maybe TRBD1 (6 bases). This receptor was taken from a woman aged 25-40 years in good health. The CDR3 bases are TGTGCCATCAGGTCACAGGGCATTCGTGGCTACACCTTC. Translated, it gives CAIRSQGIRGYTF.